The TCR beta chain described here comes from a study of cytomegalovirus exposure and HLA in healthy donors. Study-wide results and limits: The later analysis indicated that the majority of CMV-associated TCR beta chains appeared HLA-restricted.

The PCR contained 60 Vbeta and 13 Jbeta primers. Original methodology: Some 12 million shared chains were among the roughly 78 million unique TCR beta chains that a later analysis counted. Some clones are missing from TCRdb's copy, which holds only in-frame ones; the method was immunoSEQ multiplex PCR. V and J calls and clone size are as listed in that table; D and trimming were resolved from the DNA. The sample contains about 110,000 clones, over 60% of which appear only once. A remark on this clone: Its antigen is unidentified.

Germline lookup yields CDR1 SGHNT and CDR2 YYREEE (reference sequence). The CDR3 extends over 16 amino acids. Losses at the gene ends were 3 bases for V and 4 bases for J; bases not matched to a gene: 9. The sample comprised PBMCs. The receptor's source is a woman younger than 45 in good health and CMV-seronegative. The chain combines TRBV5-4 with TRBJ1-2, with 10 bases fitting TRBD1. This CDR3 is CASSYGQGEDTYGYTF. The CDR3 nucleotides are TGTGCCAGCAGCTACGGACAGGGGGAAGATACCTATGGCTACACCTTC.